The T cell receptor beta chain under discussion was sequenced for a study of T cell repertoires in cytomegalovirus infection. TCRdb re-derived calls from the reads in MiXCR, one entry per CDR3 protein. The data show a few hundred thousand distinct CDR3 sequences, 26% seen once. This clonotype was seen a few times. Germline V CDR1 and CDR2: SEHNR, FQNEAQ (reference sequence). J lost 1 base, V lost 3 bases, and 14 bases had no gene match. This CDR3 has 19 residues. The chain has TRBV7-9 and TRBJ2-5; 10 bases agree with TRBD2. This clonotype was obtained from a human donor in good health (CMV status not recorded). Some clones in this sample may be carry-over from other donors' samples. Sequencing used PBMCs. CDR3 amino acids: CASSFPRTSGARGQETQYF. CDR3 in DNA: TGTGCCAGCAGCTTCCCGCGGACTAGCGGAGCGCGCGGCCAAGAGACCCAGTACTTC.